Below are 32 T cell receptor beta chains sequenced from a single sample in a study of radiotherapy plus CTLA-4 blockade in lung cancer. Measured with immunoSEQ multiplex PCR; TCRdb has only the in-frame clones, and not every one. The data hold under 65,000 clones, with approximately 80% observed a single time. The sample in question was peripheral blood, obtained from a patient treated with radiotherapy plus ipilimumab. Every receptor here comes from a human donor with non-small cell lung cancer whose response to radiotherapy plus ipilimumab could not be evaluated.

The rearrangement joins TRBV19 to TRBJ1-2, with 7 bases matching TRBD1. There are 14 residues in the CDR3. In germline, CDR1 is LNHDA, CDR2 SQIVND (reference sequence). V shed 7 bases, J shed 5 bases, and the junction held 10 bases outside the gene matches. The CDR3 protein is CASTRTGTRYGYTF. Here the CDR3 DNA reads TGTGCCAGTACCCGGACAGGCACGCGGTATGGCTACACCTTC.

The rearrangement links TRBV5-1 to TRBJ1-4; perhaps TRBD1 as D (5 bases). CDR3 length: 13 residues. V lost 4 bases to trimming and J lost 7 bases, with 11 bases between them. CDR1 is SGHRS and CDR2 is YFSETQ in the germline V gene. CDR3 loop: CASSAGGGEKLFF. The DNA for the CDR3 is TGCGCCAGCAGCGCCGGGGGAGGTGAAAAACTGTTTTTT.

In its sample, this clone was seen a few times. This sequence joins TRBV7-9 and TRBJ1-1; 10 bases match TRBD1. Germline V lookup: CDR1 SEHNR, CDR2 FQNEAQ (reference sequence). The trim removed 1 base at V and 3 bases at J, leaving 2 bases unmatched. CDR3 length: 15 amino acids. CDR3 sequence reads: CASSLGGTGDTEAFF. CDR3 DNA: TGTGCCAGCAGCTTAGGTGGGACAGGGGACACTGAAGCTTTCTTT.

DNA for the CDR3: TGTGCTAGTGGTACATGGACTAGCGGGAGGGCCGGTTACAATGAGCAGTTCTTC. It is translated as CASGTWTSGRAGYNEQFF. The rearrangement joins TRBV12-5 to TRBJ2-1; TRBD2 matches at 15 bases. The trim removed 5 bases at V and 4 bases at J, leaving 9 bases unmatched. Germline values: CDR1 LGHNT, CDR2 FRNRAP. The length of the CDR3 is 18 residues.

The V gene is TRBV28, the J gene TRBJ2-3; TRBD2 matches at 9 bases. The CDR3 totals 18 residues. Germline V CDR1 and CDR2: MDHEN, SYDVKM. V gave up 6 bases and J gave up 6 bases; unmatched junction bases: 19. The DNA for the CDR3 is TGTGCCAGCAGACCCCCTCTTGGGGGCGGGAGGGGGGAGGATACGCAGTATTTT. Encoded protein: CASRPPLGGGRGEDTQYF.

The V gene is TRBV19, the J gene TRBJ2-2; D uncertain. Germline loops: CDR1 LNHDA, CDR2 SQIVND (reference sequence). This CDR3 region has 16 residues. V was cut by 1 base and J by 2 bases, with 11 bases left in between. In nucleotides, the CDR3 is TGTGCCAGTAGTATAGGTCAGTCGGGTAACACCGGGGAGCTGTTTTTT. It is translated as CASSIGQSGNTGELFF. Full variable domain (missing parts from reference TRBV19 and TRBJ2-2): DGGITQSPKYLFRKEGQNVTLSCEQNLNHDAMYWYRQDPGQGLRLIYYSQIVNDFQKGDIAEGYSVSREKKESFPLTVTSAQKNPTAFYLCASSIGQSGNTGELFFGEGSRLTVL.

The chain has TRBV11-2 and TRBJ2-3; 7 bases match TRBD2. The CDR3 runs to 16 residues. Per germline, CDR1 SGHAT and CDR2 FQNNGV. The V and J ends lost 3 bases and 1 base, in that order; junction bases with no gene match: 7. The DNA for the CDR3 is TGTGCCAGCAGCTTGGGGGGTGCGGGGGGCACAGATACGCAGTATTTT. Translation: CASSLGGAGGTDTQYF.

The chain is built from TRBV30 and TRBJ1-2; no definite D call. From germline, CDR1 is GTSNPN and CDR2 SVGIG (reference sequence). The CDR3 is made up of 10 amino acids. V was clipped by 7 bases and J by 7 bases, with 10 bases between them. DNA for the CDR3: TGTGCCTCCACGCCAGGTGGCTACACCTTC. Amino acids: CASTPGGYTF.

This clone was observed a handful of times. CDR3 nucleotides: TGTGCCAGCAGCCAAGGGGTTAATCTCGGGCTAGCGGGTAGCACAGATACGCAGTATTTT. Translated: CASSQGVNLGLAGSTDTQYF. The genes are TRBV4-2 and TRBJ2-3; 8 nucleotides agree with TRBD2. There are 20 residues in the CDR3. V lost 1 base, J lost 0 bases, and 15 bases stayed unmatched. Germline-derived CDR1 and CDR2 are LGHNA and YNFKEQ.

V gene TRBV9 combines with J gene TRBJ1-1; perhaps TRBD1 as D (6 bases). The V gene lost 4 bases and the J gene lost 1 base, with 14 bases spanning the gap. Per the germline V gene, CDR1 is SGDLS and CDR2 is YYNGEE. This CDR3 spans 15 amino acids. The CDR3 region is CASSQFGTPNTEAFF. The CDR3 nucleotides read TGTGCCAGCAGCCAATTCGGGACACCGAACACTGAAGCTTTCTTT.

This chain links TRBV28 with TRBJ2-3; 10 bases match TRBD2. V dropped 4 bases and J dropped 0; count of bases not matched to a gene: 16. Germline V gives CDR1 MDHEN, CDR2 SYDVKM. This CDR3 is 20 amino acids long. This chain's CDR3 is CASSSPLWVSGGRSTDTQYF. CDR3 DNA: TGTGCCAGCAGTTCCCCACTCTGGGTTAGCGGGGGGCGTAGCACAGATACGCAGTATTTT.

V gene TRBV5-5 combines with J gene TRBJ1-5; possible D gene TRBD1, 6 bases. Between the trimmed V and J ends, which lost 4 bases and 6 bases, there was a span of 14 bases. In germline, CDR1 is SGHKS, CDR2 YYEKEE (reference sequence). The CDR3 loop spans 14 amino acids. Here the CDR3 reads CASSVTGIGQPQHF. In DNA, the CDR3 is TGTGCCAGCAGCGTTACAGGGATCGGTCAGCCCCAGCATTTT.

The rearrangement uses TRBV7-9 and TRBJ2-3; D possibly corresponds to TRBD2 (6 bases). Germline assignment: CDR1 SEHNR and CDR2 FQNEAQ (reference sequence). V was pared by 8 bases and J by 3 bases, with 18 bases between. The CDR3 loop spans 15 amino acids. The CDR3 region has the DNA TGTGCCAGCCAAACGCGGAGGGGTGTTACAGATACGCAGTATTTT. The encoded protein is CASQTRRGVTDTQYF.

J is TRBJ1-5 and V is TRBV6-6; D gene unclear. CDR3 size: 15 residues. Germline V CDR1 and CDR2: MNHNY, SVGAGI (reference sequence). Trimming cost V 4 bases and J 0 bases, with 10 bases left between them. The CDR3 nucleotides are TGTGCCAGCAGTTCAGAGGTACTTAGCAATCAGCCCCAGCATTTT. Translated, it gives CASSSEVLSNQPQHF.

The chain joins TRBV15 to TRBJ1-4; the D gene is possibly TRBD1 (6 bases). CDR1 is LNHNV and CDR2 is YYDKDF in the germline V gene (reference sequence). The CDR3 loop spans 17 amino acids. The germline V and J ends were trimmed by 0 bases and 5 bases, with 16 bases remaining between them. DNA for the CDR3: TGTGCCACCAGCAGAGATTTAGAGACAGGAGTGAATGAAAAACTGTTTTTT. Residues: CATSRDLETGVNEKLFF.

V is TRBV4-3 and J is TRBJ2-5, with D tentatively TRBD2 (6 bases). CDR3 length equals 14 residues. V lost 0 bases and J lost 4, with 9 bases in between. Germline V lookup: CDR1 LGHNA, CDR2 YSLEER. For the CDR3, the DNA is TGCGCCAGCAGCCAAGATTGGAGGGGAGAGACCCAGTACTTC. It translates to CASSQDWRGETQYF.

The gene calls are TRBV5-6 and TRBJ2-5, with 7 bases fitting TRBD1. The J call could be wrong; TRBJ2-7 is a better fit for the DNA end. The CDR3 extends over 14 amino acids. Germline V CDR1 and CDR2: SGHDT, YYEEEE. The CDR3 here is CASSPETGPYEQYF. The CDR3, as DNA: TGTGCCAGCAGCCCTGAGACAGGGCCCTACGAGCAGTACTTC.

This clone was recorded once. J is TRBJ1-1 and V is TRBV5-4; maybe TRBD1 (6 bases). Germline loops: CDR1 SGHNT, CDR2 YYREEE (reference sequence). The CDR3 runs to 14 residues. Trimming stripped 2 bases from V and 2 bases from J, with 10 bases between. CDR3 residues: CASSFGQSNTEAFF. Written as DNA, the CDR3 is TGTGCCAGCAGCTTCGGACAGAGCAACACTGAAGCTTTCTTT.

V gene TRBV28 combines with J gene TRBJ2-7; 8 bases are shared with TRBD1. CDR1 is MDHEN and CDR2 is SYDVKM in the germline V gene. The CDR3 has 18 amino acids. V was clipped by 4 bases and J by 1 base; unmatched bases: 15. The CDR3 region is CASSSYYAPGQGSYEQYF. In DNA form, the CDR3 reads TGTGCCAGCAGTTCTTATTATGCGCCCGGACAGGGTTCCTACGAGCAGTACTTC.

This chain links TRBV7-3 with TRBJ2-2; D is uncertain. The CDR3 is made up of 14 amino acids. CDR1 SGHTA and CDR2 FQGTGA come from the germline V gene. The ends were cut back, 1 base at V and 1 base at J, with 4 bases in the middle. In DNA, the CDR3 is TGTGCCAGCAGCTTAAGCGGGAACACCGGGGAGCTGTTTTTT. Amino acids: CASSLSGNTGELFF.

The chain employs TRBV9 and TRBJ2-2; D remains ambiguous. The CDR3 extends over 13 amino acids. The V gene's germline CDR1 is SGDLS and CDR2 YYNGEE. V gave up 3 bases and J gave up 7 bases, with 10 bases separating them. The CDR3 protein is CASSDSGDGELFF. The DNA of the CDR3 is TGTGCCAGCAGCGATAGTGGAGACGGGGAGCTGTTTTTT.

The chain links TRBV9 to TRBJ1-1; unclear D gene. Trimming left V 3 bases short and J 6 bases short, with 15 bases between. CDR1 and CDR2 from the germline V gene are SGDLS and YYNGEE. The CDR3 sequence is 14 residues long. The CDR3 spells CASSARNEGAEAFF. CDR3 nucleotides: TGTGCCAGCAGCGCGCGGAACGAAGGCGCTGAAGCTTTCTTT.

The CDR3 is CASSFGQGGGSPLHF. In nucleotides, the CDR3 is TGTGCCAGCAGCTTCGGCCAGGGGGGTGGTTCACCCCTCCACTTT. The rearrangement joins TRBV5-6 to TRBJ1-6, with TRBD1 matching over 7 bases. V lost 2 bases and J lost 9; bases outside the gene matches: 8. CDR3 length equals 15 residues. Germline V gene lookup returns CDR1 SGHDT and CDR2 YYEEEE.

The chain is built from TRBV5-1 and TRBJ2-7; 8 bases are a match to TRBD1. The CDR3 covers 15 residues. Looked up from germline, CDR1 is SGHRS and CDR2 is YFSETQ. The V and J ends lost 0 bases and 5 bases, in that order; junction bases with no gene match: 7. The CDR3 is CASSLGAGGIHEQYF. As DNA, the CDR3 is TGCGCCAGCAGCTTGGGAGCAGGGGGCATTCACGAGCAGTACTTC. Using reference TRBV5-1 and TRBJ2-7 for the parts outside the CDR3, the full variable domain is KAGVTQTPRYLIKTRGQQVTLSCSPISGHRSVSWYQQTPGQGLQFLFEYFSETQRNKGNFPGRFSGRQFSNSRSEMNVSTLELGDSALYLCASSLGAGGIHEQYFGPGTRLTVT.

The V gene is TRBV16, the J gene TRBJ2-3; 10 bases match TRBD1. The CDR3 spans 16 residues. Trimming removed 4 bases from V and 2 bases from J; junction bases left unmatched: 6. Germline CDR1 reads KGHSY; CDR2 reads FQNENV. This chain's CDR3 is CASSRPGTGDTDTQYF. CDR3 nucleotides: TGTGCCAGCAGCCGCCCCGGGACAGGGGACACAGATACGCAGTATTTT.

This clone showed up just a few times. CDR3 sequence reads: CASSLAYGYEQYF. CDR3 coding DNA: TGTGCCAGCAGCTTGGCGTACGGCTACGAGCAGTACTTC. The chain is built from TRBV5-6 and TRBJ2-7, with D unresolved. CDR1 is SGHDT, CDR2 YYEEEE, per germline. Trimming shortened V by 0 bases and J by 3 bases, and 7 bases separated the two germline ends. The CDR3 extends over 13 amino acids.

The V and J genes are TRBV7-2 and TRBJ1-6; 8 bases line up with TRBD1. Germline V CDR1 and CDR2: SGHTA, FQGNSA. The CDR3 has 13 residues. V lost 7 bases, J lost 7 bases, and 3 bases stayed unmatched. In nucleotides, the CDR3 is TGTGCCAGCACCGACAGGGGCAATTCACCCCTCCACTTT. Its protein is CASTDRGNSPLHF.

This clone has just a few counts. The J gene is TRBJ1-1, the V gene TRBV2; D unresolved. The V and J ends lost 7 bases and 5 bases respectively, with 11 bases between them. The CDR3 has 12 residues. CDR1 and CDR2 from the germline V gene are SNHLY and FYNNEI. The CDR3: CASIQKVTEAFF. DNA of the CDR3: TGTGCCAGCATCCAGAAAGTTACTGAAGCTTTCTTT.

The rearrangement links TRBV29-1 to TRBJ2-2, with D possibly matching TRBD2 (6 bases). Trimming removed 5 bases at V and 0 bases at J, with 13 bases between. Looked up from germline, CDR1 is SQVTM and CDR2 is ANQGSEA. This CDR3 is 15 amino acids long. CDR3 amino acids: CSVRGGETNTGELFF. In DNA form, the CDR3 reads TGCAGCGTTAGAGGAGGGGAAACGAACACCGGGGAGCTGTTTTTT.

This chain connects TRBV7-9 to TRBJ2-7; 8 nucleotides align to TRBD2. Germline lookup yields CDR1 SEHNR and CDR2 FQNEAQ (reference sequence). The trim removed 4 bases at V and 0 bases at J, leaving 5 bases unmatched. The CDR3 totals 15 residues. DNA for the CDR3: TGTGCCAGCAGCTCCCGGACTAGCCTCTCCTACGAGCAGTACTTC. This translates into CASSSRTSLSYEQYF.

The V and J genes are TRBV5-1 and TRBJ1-4; 10 bases map to TRBD1. CDR3 length: 15 amino acids. After removal of 6 bases from V and 8 bases from J, the junction contained 10 bases not matched to a gene. Germline V gene data show CDR1 as SGHRS and CDR2 as YFSETQ. CDR3 sequence reads: CASTLTGGEEEKLFF. As DNA, the CDR3 is TGCGCCAGCACCCTGACAGGGGGCGAGGAGGAAAAACTGTTTTTT.

This clone has just one count. The chain employs TRBV4-2 and TRBJ2-3; tentative D call: TRBD2 (6 bases). Germline V CDR1 and CDR2: LGHNA, YNFKEQ. V lost 3 bases to trimming and J lost 2 bases, with 15 bases between them. The CDR3 has 16 amino acids. Written as DNA, the CDR3 is TGTGCCAGCAGCCAGCAGGCGGCGGGGTACACAGATACGCAGTATTTT. This translates into CASSQQAAGYTDTQYF.